This T cell receptor (beta chain) originates from a study of T cells in localized non-small cell lung cancer. Study observations and caveats: Uninvolved neighboring lung showed the greatest T cell clonality, exceeding tumor.

Concerning this clone: Its antigen is as yet unknown.

Method: immunoSEQ multiplex PCR; TCRdb's copy keeps in-frame clones and lacks some. The table shows around 140,000 clones, with about 89% occurring only once. The germline V gene encodes CDR1 MNHNS and CDR2 SASEGT. The CDR3 sequence is 16 residues long. Trimming cost V 2 bases and J 0 bases, with 13 bases left between them. This clonotype was sampled from a female donor aged 60 or older with stage I lung adenocarcinoma. The sequencing here drew on peripheral blood, taken before any cancer treatment. The chain combines TRBV6-1 with TRBJ1-1; D might be TRBD1 (6 bases). CDR3 region: CASSEFGQLMNTEAFF. The CDR3 nucleotides are TGTGCCAGCAGTGAATTTGGACAGTTGATGAACACTGAAGCTTTCTTT.